This T cell receptor beta chain was sequenced during a study of early T cells in non-severe SARS-CoV-2 infection. Study conclusions and caveats: There was a bias toward anti-spike CD8 responses in VDJdb matching, which missed private and CD4 specificities.

Individual cDNA molecules received unique molecular identifiers. Using its own MiXCR run on the 5' RACE reads, TCRdb lists one record per CDR3 protein. Among 80,000 to 95,000 distinct CDR3 sequences listed, 15% to 20% were seen once. The CDR3 length is 16 residues. With V trimmed by 4 bases and J by 0 bases, 4 bases remained unmatched. Germline V gene sequence: CDR1 SGHRS, CDR2 YFSETQ. In regard to this clonotype: Its cognate antigen is unknown.

The material was whole blood, obtained at baseline. The TCR was taken from an adult who was a healthcare worker with PCR-confirmed SARS-CoV-2 infection or an uninfected control (not recorded which). The chain is built from TRBV5-1 and TRBJ2-2; 9 bases fit TRBD2. The CDR3 DNA sequence: TGCGCCAGCAGCCGGACTAGCGAGACGAACACCGGGGAGCTGTTTTTT. It specifies CASSRTSETNTGELFF.